This entry describes one TCR beta chain. This clonotype is classified as large (0.1 to 1%). No quality values exist for individual bases; no much larger clone is one base distant. For blood cells, the gate was set on tetramer-binding CD4+ effector-memory gut-homing T cells, defined as CD3+, CD45RA-, CD62L- and integrin beta7+, with lineage markers excluded. A 14-day oral dietary gluten challenge was undertaken by treated celiac disease patients on a gluten-free diet so that recall of gluten-specific T cells could be studied. An Aria II cell sorter was used to sort cells as single cells, and also in bulk when tetramer-positive cells were relatively plentiful. Peripheral blood mononuclear cells were isolated by Ficoll density gradient centrifugation and cryopreserved before staining. Before tetramer-binding CD4+ T cells were sorted, thawed cells were stained with a pool of PE-conjugated HLA-DQ:gluten tetramers that present immunodominant gluten epitopes. After HLA-DQ:gluten tetramer staining, the blood samples went through tetramer-based enrichment.

This sample is drawn from a study of T cells during gluten challenge in celiac disease (dated by TCRdb to 2016 to 2017). At the level of the whole study: During the challenge, blood was drawn at baseline, day 6 and day 14, while duodenal biopsies were taken at baseline and day 14. On the Illumina MiSeq, paired-end 250 bp sequencing was performed for single-cell libraries and paired-end 300 bp sequencing was performed for bulk libraries. The paper's findings and limits, for the study overall: Clonal expansion rose on day 6, as shown by reduced sample-corrected Shannon diversity of circulating gluten-specific T cells. Across 7 patients, 12-44% of single-cell TCR-alpha/beta clonotypes at the latest time point were also present at baseline; bulk data gave roughly 51-56%. Only a couple of patients, both with many gluten-specific T cells, had their challenge samples put through bulk sequencing. A peak in circulating gluten-specific T cells was observed on day 6, and the day-6 repertoire appeared to be composed largely of expanded preexisting memory clonotypes.

The germline ends are 14 bases apart after V is trimmed by 5 bases and J by 0 bases. As encoded in the germline V gene, CDR1 is SQVTM while CDR2 is ANQGSEA. Its CDR3 holds 14 amino acids, cysteine through phenylalanine. Just CDR3 DNA is preserved here, 42 bases in frame from base 1. The library was generated by 5' RACE. The listed sequencing device is Illumina MiSeq. A modified SMART protocol was used to prepare the bulk TCR libraries. The authors' pipeline ran thus. Selected pRESTO steps were used for read preprocessing, and IMGT/HighV-QUEST was used to assign V, D, J genes and CDR3 junctions. Bulk sequences were retained only if found in at least two replicates with 10 or more cumulative reads. Repertoire diversity was estimated with an undersampling-corrected Shannon index in samples with more than 20 cells. Using fastp trimming at Q25 and MiXCR clonotype assembly, TCRdb reanalyzed the public sequencing data and kept in-frame beta chains. All rows with the same CDR3 protein become a single entry with the most common DNA and genes. TCRdb, not the authors, supplied the V and J calls. The sample contains fewer than 200 distinct CDR3 sequences, approximately 10% of them found a single time. The ten biggest clones cover 55% to 60% of the sample.

The material sequenced was gluten-specific CD4+ T cells sorted from blood using tetramers, taken at baseline or on day 6, 14 or 28 of gluten challenge (not recorded which). The sequence derives from a male donor with celiac disease. The sequence links TRBV29-1 to TRBJ2-7, with the D gene not confidently named. The DNA reads TGCAGCGTTCTTGTCAGTTATGACTCCTACGAGCAGTACTTC. This translates into CSVLVSYDSYEQYF.